The 5 T cell receptor beta chains reported below all come from one sample, sequenced in a study of graft-versus-host responses after intestinal transplantation. Sequencing was performed with immunoSEQ multiplex PCR; in TCRdb, only in-frame clones are kept and a portion is missing. The sample holds tens of thousands of clones, roughly 91% seen once. Material: PBMCs, obtained 524 days after transplant. The receptors come from a human patient who received an intestinal transplant, so some T cells may come from the graft donor.

The chain joins TRBV7-2 to TRBJ2-3, with 9 bases matching TRBD1. CDR3 size: 15 residues. The V gene's germline CDR1 is SGHTA and CDR2 FQGNSA. Germline trimming cut 2 bases from V and 4 bases from J; bases unmatched to any gene: 4. The CDR3 bases are TGTGCCAGCAGCTTACTGGGACAGGGCGCAGATACGCAGTATTTT. This codes for CASSLLGQGADTQYF.

This chain connects TRBV27 to TRBJ2-5; TRBD2 might be the D (6 bases). The germline V gene encodes CDR1 MNHEY and CDR2 SMNVEV (reference sequence). Trimming pared 6 bases from V and 2 bases from J, leaving 16 bases between. The CDR3 contains 15 residues. The CDR3 DNA reads TGTGCCAGCAGCTACGCTAGCGACGGGCAAGAGACCCAGTACTTC. It is translated as CASSYASDGQETQYF.

The J gene is TRBJ1-5, the V gene TRBV7-2, with unresolved D. With 5 bases removed from V and 0 bases from J, the gap between germline ends came to 11 bases. There are 15 residues in the CDR3. Germline lookup yields CDR1 SGHTA and CDR2 FQGNSA. The CDR3 reads CASSRTRNSNQPQHF. The CDR3, as DNA: TGTGCCAGCAGCCGGACCCGGAATAGCAATCAGCCCCAGCATTTT.

The CDR3 DNA follows: TGTGCCAGCAGTTACGTTGTTTCTAACACCGGGGAGCTGTTTTTT. This codes for CASSYVVSNTGELFF. J is TRBJ2-2 and V is TRBV6-5; D unclear. Germline V gene data show CDR1 as MNHEY and CDR2 as SVGAGI. V lost 2 bases, J lost 2 bases, and 9 bases lay in between. The CDR3 has 15 residues.

The genes are TRBV27 and TRBJ2-1, with 7 bases that match TRBD2. This CDR3 has 19 amino acids. With 2 bases clipped from V and 0 bases from J, the junction kept 13 bases outside the gene matches. Looked up from germline, CDR1 is MNHEY and CDR2 is SMNVEV (reference sequence). The CDR3 DNA follows: TGTGCCAGCAGTTTAAATTACGAGCGGGACCGGTCCTCCTACAATGAGCAGTTCTTC. Amino acid sequence: CASSLNYERDRSSYNEQFF.